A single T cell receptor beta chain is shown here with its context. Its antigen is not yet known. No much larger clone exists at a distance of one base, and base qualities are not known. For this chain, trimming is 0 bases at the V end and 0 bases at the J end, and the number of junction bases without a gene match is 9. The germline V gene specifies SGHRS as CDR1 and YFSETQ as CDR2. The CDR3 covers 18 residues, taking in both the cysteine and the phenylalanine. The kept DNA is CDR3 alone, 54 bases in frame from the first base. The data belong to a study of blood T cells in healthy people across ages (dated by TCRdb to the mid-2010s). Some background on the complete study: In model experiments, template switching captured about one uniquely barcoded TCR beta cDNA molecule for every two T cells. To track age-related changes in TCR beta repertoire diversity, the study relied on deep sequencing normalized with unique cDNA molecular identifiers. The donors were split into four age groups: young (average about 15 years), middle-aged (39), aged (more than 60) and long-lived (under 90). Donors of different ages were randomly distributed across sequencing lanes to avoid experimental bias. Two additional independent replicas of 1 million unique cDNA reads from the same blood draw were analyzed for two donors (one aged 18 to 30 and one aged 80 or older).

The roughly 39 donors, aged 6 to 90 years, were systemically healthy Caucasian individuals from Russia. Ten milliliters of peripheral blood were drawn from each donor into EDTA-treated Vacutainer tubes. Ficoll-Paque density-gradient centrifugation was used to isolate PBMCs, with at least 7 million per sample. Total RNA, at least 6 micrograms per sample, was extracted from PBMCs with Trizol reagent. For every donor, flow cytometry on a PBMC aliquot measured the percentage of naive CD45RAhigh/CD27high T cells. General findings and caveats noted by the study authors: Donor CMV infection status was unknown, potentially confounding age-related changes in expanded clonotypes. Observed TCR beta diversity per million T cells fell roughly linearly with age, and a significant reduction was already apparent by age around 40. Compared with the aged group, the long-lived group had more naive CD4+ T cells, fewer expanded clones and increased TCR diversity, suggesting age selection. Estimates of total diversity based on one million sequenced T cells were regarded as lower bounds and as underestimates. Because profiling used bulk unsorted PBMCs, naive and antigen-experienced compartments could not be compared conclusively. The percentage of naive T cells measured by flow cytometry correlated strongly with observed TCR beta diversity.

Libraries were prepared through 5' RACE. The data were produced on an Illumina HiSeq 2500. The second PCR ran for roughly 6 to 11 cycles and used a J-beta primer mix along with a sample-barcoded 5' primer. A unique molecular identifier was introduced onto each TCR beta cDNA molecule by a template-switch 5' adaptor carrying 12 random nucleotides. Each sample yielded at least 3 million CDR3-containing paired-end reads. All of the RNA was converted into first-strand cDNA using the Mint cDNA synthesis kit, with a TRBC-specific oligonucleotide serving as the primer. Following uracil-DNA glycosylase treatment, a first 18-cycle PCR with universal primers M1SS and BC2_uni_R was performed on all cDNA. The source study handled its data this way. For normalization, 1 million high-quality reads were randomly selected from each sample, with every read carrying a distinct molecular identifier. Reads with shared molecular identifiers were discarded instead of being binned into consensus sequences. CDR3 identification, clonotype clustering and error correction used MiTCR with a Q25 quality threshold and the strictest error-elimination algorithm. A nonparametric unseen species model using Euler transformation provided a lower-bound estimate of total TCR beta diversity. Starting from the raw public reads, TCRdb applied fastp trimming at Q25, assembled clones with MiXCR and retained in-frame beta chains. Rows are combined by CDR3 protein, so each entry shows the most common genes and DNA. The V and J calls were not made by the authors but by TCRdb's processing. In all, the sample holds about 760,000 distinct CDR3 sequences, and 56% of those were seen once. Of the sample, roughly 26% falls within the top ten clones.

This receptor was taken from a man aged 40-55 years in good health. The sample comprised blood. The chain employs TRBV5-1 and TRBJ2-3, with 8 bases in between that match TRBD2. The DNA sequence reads TGCGCCAGCAGCTTGGGCCCCCCAGCGGGGGCTAGCACAGATACGCAGTATTTT. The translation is CASSLGPPAGASTDTQYF.